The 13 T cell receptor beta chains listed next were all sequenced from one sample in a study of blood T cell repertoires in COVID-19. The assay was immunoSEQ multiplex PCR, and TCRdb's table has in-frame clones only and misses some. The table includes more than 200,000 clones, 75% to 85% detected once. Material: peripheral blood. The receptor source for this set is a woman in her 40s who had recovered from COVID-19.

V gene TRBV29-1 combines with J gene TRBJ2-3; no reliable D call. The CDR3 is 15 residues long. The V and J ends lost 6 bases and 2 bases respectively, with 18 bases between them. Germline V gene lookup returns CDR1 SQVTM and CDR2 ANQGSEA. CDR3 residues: CSVPSGPSYTDTQYF. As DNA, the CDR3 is TGCAGCGTACCAAGTGGGCCGTCATACACAGATACGCAGTATTTT.

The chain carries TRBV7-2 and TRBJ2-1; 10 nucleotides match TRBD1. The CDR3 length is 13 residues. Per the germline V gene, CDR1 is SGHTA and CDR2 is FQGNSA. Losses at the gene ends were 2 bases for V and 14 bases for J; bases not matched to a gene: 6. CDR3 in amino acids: CASSLYSDRGKFF. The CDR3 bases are TGTGCCAGCAGCTTATACTCGGACAGGGGGAAGTTCTTC. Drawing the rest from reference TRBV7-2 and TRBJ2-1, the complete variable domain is GAGVSQSPSNKVTEKGKDVELRCDPISGHTALYWYRQSLGQGLEFLIYFQGNSAPDKSGLPSDRFSAERTGGSVSTLTIQRTQQEDSAVYLCASSLYSDRGKFFGPGTRLTVL.

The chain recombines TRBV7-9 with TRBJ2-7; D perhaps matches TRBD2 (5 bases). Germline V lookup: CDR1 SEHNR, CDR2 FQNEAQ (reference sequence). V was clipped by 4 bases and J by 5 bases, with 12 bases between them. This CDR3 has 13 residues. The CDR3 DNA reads TGTGCCAGCAGCTCGTGGAGGTATAACGAGCAGTACTTC. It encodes CASSSWRYNEQYF.

The CDR3, as DNA: TGTGCCAGCAGTTTGCTACAGGGAACAGATACGCAGTATTTT. Translated: CASSLLQGTDTQYF. The chain is built from TRBV28 and TRBJ2-3; tentatively, D is TRBD1 (6 bases). Trimming removed 3 bases at V and 3 bases at J, with 10 bases between. This CDR3 has 14 amino acids. Germline loops: CDR1 MDHEN, CDR2 SYDVKM.

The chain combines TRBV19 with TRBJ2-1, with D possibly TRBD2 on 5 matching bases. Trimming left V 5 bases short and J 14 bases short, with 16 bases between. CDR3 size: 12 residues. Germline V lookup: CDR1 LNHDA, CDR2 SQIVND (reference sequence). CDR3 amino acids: CASSLPETNEFF. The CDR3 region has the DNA TGTGCCAGTAGTTTACCAGAGACTAACGAGTTCTTC. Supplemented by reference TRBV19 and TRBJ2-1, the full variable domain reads DGGITQSPKYLFRKEGQNVTLSCEQNLNHDAMYWYRQDPGQGLRLIYYSQIVNDFQKGDIAEGYSVSREKKESFPLTVTSAQKNPTAFYLCASSLPETNEFFGPGTRLTVL.

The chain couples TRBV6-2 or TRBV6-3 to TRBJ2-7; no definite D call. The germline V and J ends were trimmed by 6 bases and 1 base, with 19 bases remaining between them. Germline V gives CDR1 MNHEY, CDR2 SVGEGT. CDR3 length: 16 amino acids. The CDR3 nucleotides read TGTGCCAGCAGCCACGTCGCAGGCTCGTCGTCCTACGAGCAGTACTTC. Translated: CASSHVAGSSSYEQYF.

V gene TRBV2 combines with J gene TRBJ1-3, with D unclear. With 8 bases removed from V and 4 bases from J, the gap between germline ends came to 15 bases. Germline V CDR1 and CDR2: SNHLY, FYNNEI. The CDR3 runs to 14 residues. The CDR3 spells CASGRRREGNTIYF. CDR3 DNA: TGTGCCAGCGGGCGGAGGAGGGAAGGAAACACCATATATTTT.

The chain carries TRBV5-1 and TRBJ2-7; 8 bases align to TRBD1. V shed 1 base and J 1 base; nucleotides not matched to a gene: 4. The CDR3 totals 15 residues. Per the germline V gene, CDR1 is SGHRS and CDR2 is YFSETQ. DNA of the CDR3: TGCGCCAGCAGCTTGTCAGGGGGCCATTCCTACGAGCAGTACTTC. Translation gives CASSLSGGHSYEQYF.

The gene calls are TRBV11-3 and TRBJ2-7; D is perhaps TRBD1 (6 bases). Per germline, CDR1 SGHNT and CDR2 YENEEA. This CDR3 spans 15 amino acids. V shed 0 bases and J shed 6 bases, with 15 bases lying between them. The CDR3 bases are TGTGCCAGCAGCTTAGATGGTGTCTCAGGGGCCGAGCAGTACTTC. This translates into CASSLDGVSGAEQYF.

This chain's CDR3 is CASRQTGDYGYTF. The CDR3, as DNA: TGTGCCAGCAGACAGACAGGGGACTATGGCTACACCTTC. The chain employs TRBV2 and TRBJ1-2; TRBD1 aligns across 8 bases. Looked up from germline, CDR1 is SNHLY and CDR2 is FYNNEI. V lost 6 bases, J lost 3 bases, and 3 bases stayed unmatched. The CDR3 covers 13 residues.

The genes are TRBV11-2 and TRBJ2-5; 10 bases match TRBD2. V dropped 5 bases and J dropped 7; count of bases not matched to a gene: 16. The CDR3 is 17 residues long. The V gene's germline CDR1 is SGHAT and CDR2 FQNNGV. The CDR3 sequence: CASSPSGGASSKGTQYF. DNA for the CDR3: TGTGCCAGCAGCCCAAGCGGGGGGGCCTCCTCCAAAGGGACCCAGTACTTC.

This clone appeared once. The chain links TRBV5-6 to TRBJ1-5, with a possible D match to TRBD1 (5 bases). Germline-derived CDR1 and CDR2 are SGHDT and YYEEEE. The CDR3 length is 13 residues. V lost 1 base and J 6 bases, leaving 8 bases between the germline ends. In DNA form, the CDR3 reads TGTGCCAGCAGCTTGAAGGGGTTTCAGCCCCAGCATTTT. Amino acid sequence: CASSLKGFQPQHF. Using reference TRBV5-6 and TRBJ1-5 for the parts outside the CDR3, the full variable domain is DAGVTQSPTHLIKTRGQQVTLRCSPKSGHDTVSWYQQALGQGPQFIFQYYEEEERQRGNFPDRFSGHQFPNYSSELNVNALLLGDSALYLCASSLKGFQPQHFGDGTRLSIL.

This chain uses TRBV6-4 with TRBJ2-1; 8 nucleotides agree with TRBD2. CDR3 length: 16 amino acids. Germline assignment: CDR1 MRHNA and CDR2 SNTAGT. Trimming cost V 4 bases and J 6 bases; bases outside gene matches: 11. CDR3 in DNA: TGTGCCAGCAGTGCGCGGCGGGGGGAAGGCATCAATGAGCAGTTCTTC. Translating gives CASSARRGEGINEQFF.